These 30 T cell receptor beta chains originate from one sample sequenced in a study of Tregs in tolerant kidney transplant recipients. The data were produced by immunoSEQ multiplex PCR, yet TCRdb's version contains in-frame clones alone and is incomplete. The data hold 85,000 to 100,000 clones, with roughly 93% observed a single time. The sequences come from CD4+ T cells from blood, collected before the transplant. These TCRs come from a human donor who received a combined kidney and bone marrow transplant.

The chain is built from TRBV9 and TRBJ2-5, with TRBD2 identical over 8 bases. J was trimmed by 4 bases and V by 0 bases; bases with no gene match: 8. The CDR3 covers 16 residues. The germline V gene has CDR1 SGDLS and CDR2 YYNGEE. The CDR3 is CASSVGVAGLIETQYF. In nucleotides, the CDR3 is TGTGCCAGCAGCGTAGGGGTAGCGGGACTTATAGAGACCCAGTACTTC.

V is TRBV27 and J is TRBJ2-7; tentatively, D is TRBD2 (6 bases). The CDR3 spans 13 residues. Trimming pared 8 bases from V and 3 bases from J, leaving 14 bases between. Germline V gene data show CDR1 as MNHEY and CDR2 as SMNVEV (reference sequence). The CDR3 coding sequence is TGTGCCAGCGGACTATATCGGGGCTACGAGCAGTACTTC. This codes for CASGLYRGYEQYF.

The chain couples TRBV5-6 to TRBJ1-2; 7 nucleotides line up with TRBD1. The CDR3 is 14 amino acids. Germline CDR1 SGHDT, CDR2 YYEEEE. V lost 4 bases and J lost 2; bases outside the gene matches: 5. For the CDR3, the DNA is TGTGCCAGCAGCCAATTACAGGGGAACTATGGCTACACCTTC. It translates to CASSQLQGNYGYTF.

The chain combines TRBV12-5 with TRBJ2-3, with 8 bases aligning to TRBD1. This CDR3 has 14 residues. Germline CDR1 is LGHNT and CDR2 is FRNRAP. J was trimmed by 1 base and V by 5 bases; bases with no gene match: 2. CDR3 nucleotide sequence: TGTGCTAGTGGTCTGGGACAGGGCACAGATACGCAGTATTTT. It encodes CASGLGQGTDTQYF.

The V gene is TRBV21-1, the J gene TRBJ2-5; the D call of TRBD1 is as the table states it, not checked on the DNA. TRBV21-1 is a pseudogene segment. This CDR3 contains 19 residues. The CDR3 DNA is TGTGCCAGTTGGGGTGGGAGAACCGGGACAGGGGGTTCGGGTGAGACCCAGTACTTC. It encodes CASWGGRTGTGGSGETQYF.

The J gene is TRBJ1-2, the V gene TRBV5-5; a weak D match, TRBD1 (5 bases). V was clipped by 4 bases and J by 8 bases, with 24 bases between them. Germline CDR1 SGHKS, CDR2 YYEKEE (reference sequence). The CDR3 consists of 16 residues. CDR3 residues: CASSQYGGGGLGGYTF. CDR3 bases: TGTGCCAGCAGCCAATACGGCGGGGGTGGCCTTGGAGGCTACACCTTC. The full variable domain, rest sourced from reference TRBV5-5 and TRBJ1-2, is DAGVTQSPTHLIKTRGQQVTLRCSPISGHKSVSWYQQVLGQGPQFIFQYYEKEERGRGNFPDRFSARQFPNYSSELNVNALLLGDSALYLCASSQYGGGGLGGYTFGSGTRLTVV.

The V call is TRBV5-1, the J call TRBJ2-2; maybe TRBD1 (7 bases). Germline V gene data show CDR1 as SGHRS and CDR2 as YFSETQ. This CDR3 is built from 15 residues. Trimming cost V 3 bases and J 3 bases, with 12 bases left between them. CDR3 bases: TGCGCCAGCAGCTCAGGGGGGTCGGACACCGGGGAGCTGTTTTTT. Its protein product is CASSSGGSDTGELFF.

The chain has TRBV5-5 and TRBJ1-1; D remains ambiguous. The germline V gene has CDR1 SGHKS and CDR2 YYEKEE (reference sequence). V was trimmed by 0 bases and J by 1 base, leaving 7 bases between them. The CDR3 covers 14 residues. The CDR3 DNA sequence: TGTGCCAGCAGCTTGGGTGGGAGGAACACTGAAGCTTTCTTT. This sequence encodes CASSLGGRNTEAFF.

The rearrangement uses TRBV29-1 and TRBJ2-3, with 10 bases identical to TRBD1. The CDR3 extends over 15 amino acids. CDR1 SQVTM and CDR2 ANQGSEA come from the germline V gene. Losses at the gene ends were 3 bases for V and 3 bases for J; bases not matched to a gene: 6. CDR3 region: CSVDPRDRGTDTQYF. DNA of the CDR3: TGCAGCGTTGATCCTAGGGACAGGGGAACAGATACGCAGTATTTT.

J is TRBJ1-6 and V is TRBV5-1; D gene ambiguous. Germline V lookup: CDR1 SGHRS, CDR2 YFSETQ. The CDR3 runs 16 residues. Trimming removed 3 bases at V and 3 bases at J, with 13 bases between. CDR3 DNA: TGCGCCAGCAGCTCTACTGACGGGAACTATAATTCACCCCTCCACTTT. Translated: CASSSTDGNYNSPLHF.

The J gene is TRBJ2-7, the V gene TRBV14, with 8 bases identical to TRBD2. Per the germline V gene, CDR1 is SGHDN and CDR2 is FVKESK. Trimming took 4 bases from V and 5 from J; bases not matched to a gene: 13. The CDR3 runs 16 residues. The CDR3 is CASSPGGASGIHEQYF. CDR3 bases: TGTGCCAGCAGCCCGGGAGGGGCATCCGGGATACACGAGCAGTACTTC.

The chain combines TRBV7-2 with TRBJ1-2; D is perhaps TRBD1 (5 bases). V gave up 8 bases and J gave up 5 bases, with 9 bases separating them. This CDR3 has 11 residues. Germline values: CDR1 SGHTA, CDR2 FQGNSA. CDR3 nucleotide sequence: TGTGCCAGCCCGGGGGAATATGGCTACACCTTC. It encodes CASPGEYGYTF.

V gene TRBV5-6 combines with J gene TRBJ1-5; 7 positions match TRBD1. The CDR3 has 15 amino acids. J gave up 5 bases and V 4 bases, and 9 bases lay outside the gene matches. Germline CDR1 is SGHDT and CDR2 is YYEEEE. CDR3 DNA sequence: TGTGCCAGCAGCGACGGACAGGTTCTGGATCAGCCCCAGCATTTT. Its protein product is CASSDGQVLDQPQHF.

As regards this clone: At one end the junction does not follow the germline gene, possibly because of a read error. The V and J genes are TRBV4-2 and TRBJ2-3; 8 nucleotides line up with TRBD2. The CDR3 is made up of 17 amino acids. CDR1 and CDR2 from the germline V gene are LGHNA and YNFKEQ. The CDR3 coding sequence is TGTGCCAGCAGCCAAGGCGCGGGGGGTCAATCCACATATACGCAGTATTTT. Translated, it gives CASSQGAGGQSTYTQYF.

V usage is TRBV7-6 and J usage is TRBJ1-2; no clear D gene. Trimming removed 1 base from V and 6 bases from J, with 6 bases in between. Looked up from germline, CDR1 is SGHVS and CDR2 is FNYEAQ. This CDR3 has 12 amino acids. The CDR3 coding sequence is TGTGCCAGCAGCTTAGTCGGGGATGGCTACACCTTC. This translates into CASSLVGDGYTF. The full variable domain, in which reference TRBV7-6 and TRBJ1-2 provide the parts outside the CDR3, is GAGVSQSPRYKVTKRGQDVALRCDPISGHVSLYWYRQALGQGPEFLTYFNYEAQQDKSGLPNDRFSAERPEGSISTLTIQRTEQRDSAMYRCASSLVGDGYTFGSGTRLTVV.

The rearrangement joins TRBV28 to TRBJ1-2; D may be TRBD1 (5 bases). The CDR3 extends over 11 amino acids. V was trimmed by 10 bases and J by 5 bases, leaving 11 bases between them. The germline CDR1 and CDR2 sequences are MDHEN and SYDVKM. CDR3 sequence: CATTQGYGYTF. In DNA, the CDR3 is TGTGCCACAACCCAGGGATATGGCTACACCTTC.

The chain has TRBV29-1 and TRBJ1-4; 10 bases map to TRBD1. This CDR3 is 13 amino acids long. The germline gives CDR1 SQVTM, CDR2 ANQGSEA. The junction had 4 bases not matched to a gene; V was cut back by 7 bases and J by 5 bases. The CDR3 DNA follows: TGCAGCGCCCAGGACAGGGGGAATGAAAAACTGTTTTTT. Its protein is CSAQDRGNEKLFF.

The gene calls are TRBV27 and TRBJ1-4; unclear D gene. This CDR3 has 13 amino acids. V lost 8 bases and J lost 0, with 7 bases in between. Germline lookup yields CDR1 MNHEY and CDR2 SMNVEV (reference sequence). CDR3 protein: CASRGTTNEKLFF. CDR3 nucleotide sequence: TGTGCCAGCCGCGGAACAACTAATGAAAAACTGTTTTTT.

The chain links TRBV5-1 to TRBJ2-3; TRBD2 might be the D (6 bases). The CDR3 length is 16 residues. V dropped 0 bases and J dropped 0 bases, with 11 bases sitting between them. Germline V gene data show CDR1 as SGHRS and CDR2 as YFSETQ. As DNA, the CDR3 is TGCGCCAGCAGCTTGGTCGGGGGAATTAGCACAGATACGCAGTATTTT. It specifies CASSLVGGISTDTQYF.

The chain recombines TRBV18 with TRBJ2-1, with 8 bases fitting TRBD1. Germline CDR1 is KGHSH and CDR2 is LQKENI. The CDR3 consists of 12 residues. V lost 2 bases and J lost 13; bases outside the gene matches: 4. For the CDR3, the DNA is TGTGCCAGCTCACCAACCGGGACAGGACAGTTCTTC. Its protein is CASSPTGTGQFF.

The V call is TRBV6-5, the J call TRBJ2-1; TRBD1 agrees at 10 bases. Looked up from germline, CDR1 is MNHEY and CDR2 is SVGAGI. The CDR3 runs 15 residues. The V segment lost 2 bases and the J segment 4 bases; nucleotides outside the gene matches: 2. The CDR3 loop is CASSYADRGYNEQFF. DNA of the CDR3: TGTGCCAGCAGTTACGCGGACAGGGGGTACAATGAGCAGTTCTTC.

This clone was counted once. The rearrangement links TRBV28 to TRBJ1-5; 9 positions agree with TRBD1. CDR3 size: 15 residues. The J segment lost 6 bases and the V segment lost 3 bases, leaving 6 bases of the junction unmatched. Germline CDR1 and CDR2: MDHEN and SYDVKM. The CDR3 nucleotides read TGTGCCAGCAGTTTGGCGGGACAGGGTTTTCAGCCCCAGCATTTT. It codes for CASSLAGQGFQPQHF.

This rearrangement joins TRBV18 to TRBJ1-2; possibly TRBD1 for D (5 bases). Germline CDR1 reads KGHSH; CDR2 reads LQKENI. The ends were cut back, 2 bases at V and 8 bases at J, with 12 bases in the middle. The CDR3 runs 13 residues. For the CDR3, the DNA is TGTGCCAGCTCACCAATAGCGGGGGACGGCTACACCTTC. Protein: CASSPIAGDGYTF.

This rearrangement joins TRBV6-1 to TRBJ2-3; TRBD2 matches 10 bases. The CDR3 spans 15 residues. Germline loops: CDR1 MNHNS, CDR2 SASEGT. V gave up 6 bases and J gave up 4 bases; unmatched junction bases: 7. This chain's CDR3 is CASRVAGGIADTQYF. CDR3 nucleotides: TGTGCCAGCAGAGTAGCGGGGGGTATCGCAGATACGCAGTATTTT.

The chain joins TRBV7-2 to TRBJ1-5, with 9 positions matching TRBD1. Trimming at V came to 5 bases and at J to 5 bases, leaving 4 bases not matched to a gene. The germline CDR1 and CDR2 sequences are SGHTA and FQGNSA. This CDR3 comprises 14 residues. DNA of the CDR3: TGTGCCAGCAGCCGTACAGGGGGCGATCAGCCCCAGCATTTT. Protein sequence: CASSRTGGDQPQHF. Full variable domain (rest looked up from reference TRBV7-2 and TRBJ1-5): GAGVSQSPSNKVTEKGKDVELRCDPISGHTALYWYRQSLGQGLEFLIYFQGNSAPDKSGLPSDRFSAERTGGSVSTLTIQRTQQEDSAVYLCASSRTGGDQPQHFGDGTRLSIL.

V is TRBV25-1 and J is TRBJ1-3; D possibly corresponds to TRBD1 (5 bases). V was shortened by 0 bases and J by 1 base, with 10 bases between the two germline ends. This CDR3 is built from 16 residues. The germline V gene has CDR1 MGHDK and CDR2 SYGVNS. The chain's CDR3 is CASSEYGGVSGNTIYF. The CDR3 DNA reads TGTGCCAGCAGTGAATACGGGGGGGTGTCTGGAAACACCATATATTTT.

The chain is built from TRBV15 and TRBJ1-5, with TRBD1 matching 8 bases. Germline CDR1 and CDR2: LNHNV and YYDKDF (reference sequence). This CDR3 has 16 residues. Trimming took 2 bases from V and 4 from J; bases not matched to a gene: 7. CDR3 sequence: CATSRPQGAGNQPQHF. DNA of the CDR3: TGTGCCACCAGCAGACCTCAGGGGGCTGGAAATCAGCCCCAGCATTTT.

The gene calls are TRBV5-1 and TRBJ2-3; 9 nucleotides agree with TRBD2. Germline V gives CDR1 SGHRS, CDR2 YFSETQ. Trimming at V came to 0 bases and at J to 5 bases, leaving 13 bases not matched to a gene. The CDR3 has 18 amino acids. The CDR3 loop reads CASSLEPSGGGAIDTQYF. For the CDR3, the DNA is TGCGCCAGCAGCTTGGAGCCGTCAGGCGGGGGGGCTATAGATACGCAGTATTTT.

The J gene is TRBJ2-7, the V gene TRBV5-1, with 8 bases fitting TRBD1. V lost 2 bases, J lost 5 bases, and 6 bases stayed unmatched. This CDR3 has 14 residues. Germline values: CDR1 SGHRS, CDR2 YFSETQ. CDR3 DNA: TGCGCCAGCAGCTTAATGGGACAGGTTAACGAGCAGTACTTC. It yields the protein CASSLMGQVNEQYF.

The V gene is TRBV11-3, the J gene TRBJ2-4; 8 nucleotides match TRBD1. The CDR3 loop spans 15 amino acids. Germline V gene data show CDR1 as SGHNT and CDR2 as YENEEA. V was clipped by 6 bases and J by 8 bases; unmatched bases: 12. CDR3 protein: CASRPGPDREDIQYF. CDR3 coding DNA: TGTGCCAGCAGGCCGGGTCCGGACAGGGAAGACATTCAGTACTTC. Together with reference TRBV11-3 and TRBJ2-4, the CDR3 gives the full variable domain: EAGVVQSPRYKIIEKKQPVAFWCNPISGHNTLYWYLQNLGQGPELLIRYENEEAVDDSQLPKDRFSAERLKGVDSTLKIQPAELGDSAVYLCASRPGPDREDIQYFGAGTRLSVL.